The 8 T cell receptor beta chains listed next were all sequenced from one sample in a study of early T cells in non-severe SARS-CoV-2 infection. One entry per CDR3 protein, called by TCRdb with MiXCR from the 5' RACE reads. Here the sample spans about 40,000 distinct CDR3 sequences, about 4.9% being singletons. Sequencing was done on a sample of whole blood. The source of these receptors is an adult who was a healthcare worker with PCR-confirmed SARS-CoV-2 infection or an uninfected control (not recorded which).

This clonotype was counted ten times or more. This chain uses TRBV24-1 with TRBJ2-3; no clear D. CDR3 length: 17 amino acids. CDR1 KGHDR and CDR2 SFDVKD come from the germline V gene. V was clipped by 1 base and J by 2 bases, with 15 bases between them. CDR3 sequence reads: CATSDFSPPLATDTQYF. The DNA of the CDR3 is TGTGCCACCAGTGATTTTAGCCCTCCCTTGGCCACAGATACGCAGTATTTT.

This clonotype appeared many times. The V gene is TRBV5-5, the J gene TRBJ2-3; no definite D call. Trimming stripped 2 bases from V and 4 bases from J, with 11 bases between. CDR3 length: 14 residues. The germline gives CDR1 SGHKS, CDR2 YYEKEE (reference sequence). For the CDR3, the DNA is TGTGCCAGCAGCTTCATTACGTCGCCAGATACGCAGTATTTT. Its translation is CASSFITSPDTQYF.

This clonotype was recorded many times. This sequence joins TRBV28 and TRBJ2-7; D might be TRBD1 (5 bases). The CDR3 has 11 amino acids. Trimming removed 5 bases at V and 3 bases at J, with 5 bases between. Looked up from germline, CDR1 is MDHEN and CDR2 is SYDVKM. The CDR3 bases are TGTGCCAGCAGTAGGGGCTACGAGCAGTACTTC. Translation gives CASSRGYEQYF.

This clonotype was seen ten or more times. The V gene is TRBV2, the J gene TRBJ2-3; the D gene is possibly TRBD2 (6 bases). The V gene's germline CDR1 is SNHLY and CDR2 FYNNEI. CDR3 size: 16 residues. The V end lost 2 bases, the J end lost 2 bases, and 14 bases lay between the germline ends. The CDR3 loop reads CASSERERVYTDTQYF. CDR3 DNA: TGTGCCAGCAGTGAACGGGAGAGGGTTTACACAGATACGCAGTATTTT.

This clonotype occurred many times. The CDR3 here is CASSQIVEETQYF. CDR3 sequence (DNA): TGTGCCAGCAGCCAAATAGTGGAAGAGACCCAGTACTTC. The chain has TRBV14 and TRBJ2-5; D call uncertain. Germline CDR1 reads SGHDN; CDR2 reads FVKESK. This CDR3 has 13 residues. Trimming removed 2 bases at V and 3 bases at J, with 7 bases between. The complete variable domain, with remaining parts taken from reference TRBV14 and TRBJ2-5, reads EAGVTQFPSHSVIEKGQTVTLRCDPISGHDNLYWYRRVMGKEIKFLLHFVKESKQDESGMPNNRFLAERTGGTYSTLKVQPAELEDSGVYFCASSQIVEETQYFGPGTRLLVL.

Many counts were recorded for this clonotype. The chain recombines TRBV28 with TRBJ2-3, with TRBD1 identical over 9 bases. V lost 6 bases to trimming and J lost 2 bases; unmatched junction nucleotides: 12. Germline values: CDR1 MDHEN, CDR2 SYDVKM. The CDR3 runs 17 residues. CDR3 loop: CASRDNRGRRVTDTQYF. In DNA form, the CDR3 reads TGTGCCAGCAGGGATAACAGGGGGCGCCGGGTCACAGATACGCAGTATTTT.

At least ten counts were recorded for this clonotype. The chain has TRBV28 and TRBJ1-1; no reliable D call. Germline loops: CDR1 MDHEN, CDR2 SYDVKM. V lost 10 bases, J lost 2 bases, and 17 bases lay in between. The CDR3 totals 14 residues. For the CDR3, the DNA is TGTGCCACCCACCGGGTAGAGGCTAACACTGAAGCTTTCTTT. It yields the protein CATHRVEANTEAFF. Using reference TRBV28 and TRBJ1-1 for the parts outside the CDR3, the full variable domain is DVKVTQSSRYLVKRTGEKVFLECVQDMDHENMFWYRQDPGLGLRLIYFSYDVKMKEKGDIPEGYSVSREKKERFSLILESASTNQTSMYLCATHRVEANTEAFFGQGTRLTVV.

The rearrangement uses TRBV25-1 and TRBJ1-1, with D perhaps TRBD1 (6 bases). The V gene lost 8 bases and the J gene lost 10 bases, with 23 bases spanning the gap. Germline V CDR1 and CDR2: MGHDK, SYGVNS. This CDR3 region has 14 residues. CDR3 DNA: TGTGCCAGCGCGGGGGGACTGGGGGCGGCCGGAGCTTTCTTT. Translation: CASAGGLGAAGAFF.